This T cell receptor (beta chain) emerged from a study of cytotoxic CD8 clonotypes in ibrutinib-treated CLL. A note on this clone: The antigen is not known.

The CDR3 has 12 amino acids. Trimming removed 6 bases from V and 4 bases from J; junction bases left unmatched: 2. In germline, CDR1 is KGHSH, CDR2 LQKENI. The assay was immunoSEQ multiplex PCR, and TCRdb's table has in-frame clones only and misses some. This table has 140,000 to 150,000 clones, more than 75% appearing once. Study findings and constraints: Stable or contracted on treatment, public clonotypes were also uncommon. Clonality was higher at ibrutinib response and returned toward baseline at progression.

The J gene is TRBJ2-5, the V gene TRBV18, with TRBD1 identical over 7 bases. The sample in question was PBMCs, obtained after 24 months of ibrutinib treatment. The TCR comes from a human donor with chronic lymphocytic leukemia. The CDR3 is CASSYRGETQYF. The CDR3 nucleotides read TGTGCCAGCTCCTACAGGGGAGAGACCCAGTACTTC.